The 14 T cell receptor beta chains below come from one sample, sequenced in a study of blood T cell repertoires in COVID-19. Produced via immunoSEQ multiplex PCR; TCRdb's table is partial and in-frame only. This sample carries under 250,000 clones, 86% of them seen once, and the ten largest clones take approximately 1.5%. The sample consisted of peripheral blood. The receptors stem from a woman aged 55-69 years who had recovered from COVID-19.

V gene TRBV2 combines with J gene TRBJ2-7; 8 bases agree with TRBD1. V was pared by 8 bases and J by 4 bases, with 13 bases of the junction left unmatched. Looked up from germline, CDR1 is SNHLY and CDR2 is FYNNEI. The CDR3 is made up of 15 amino acids. CDR3 in DNA: TGTGCCAGCCGCATACGGACAGGGACCGAGTACGAGCAGTACTTC. Translated: CASRIRTGTEYEQYF.

The chain joins TRBV27 to TRBJ1-3, with 9 bases aligning to TRBD1. The V and J ends lost 5 bases and 2 bases, in that order; junction bases with no gene match: 7. CDR1 is MNHEY, CDR2 SMNVEV, per germline (reference sequence). CDR3 length equals 16 residues. CDR3 in amino acids: CASSPTGGKAGNTIYF. CDR3 DNA: TGTGCCAGCAGTCCGACAGGGGGAAAAGCTGGAAACACCATATATTTT.

V is TRBV6-5 and J is TRBJ1-4, with D unresolved. CDR1 and CDR2 from the germline V gene are MNHEY and SVGAGI. This CDR3 spans 11 amino acids. Trimming took 9 bases from V and 8 from J, leaving 10 bases between them. Here the CDR3 DNA reads TGTGCCAGTAACAGACGGGAAAAACTGTTTTTT. This codes for CASNRREKLFF.

V and J are TRBV3-1 (or the pseudogene TRBV3-2) and TRBJ2-5, with 10 bases fitting TRBD2. Germline CDR1 is LGHDT and CDR2 is YNNKEL (reference sequence). CDR3 length: 16 amino acids. V lost 4 bases, J lost 5 bases, and 10 bases stayed unmatched. CDR3 in amino acids: CASSPGTSAGGETQYF. CDR3 coding DNA: TGTGCCAGCAGCCCGGGGACTAGCGCGGGGGGGGAGACCCAGTACTTC.

The CDR3 here is CATSSRGGTIYEQYF. The CDR3 bases are TGTGCCACCAGCAGCCGCGGGGGGACCATCTACGAGCAGTACTTC. The gene calls are TRBV15 and TRBJ2-7, with 8 bases fitting TRBD2. The CDR3 sequence is 15 residues long. The germline gives CDR1 LNHNV, CDR2 YYDKDF (reference sequence). V lost 3 bases, J lost 3 bases, and 7 bases stayed unmatched.

With respect to this clone: Other DNA sequences of this sample code for an identical CDR3. CDR3 in DNA: TGTGCCACCAGTGATTTTAGGGGAAACACCGGGGAGCTGTTTTTT. Its translation: CATSDFRGNTGELFF. The V call is TRBV24-1, the J call TRBJ2-2; perhaps TRBD1 as D (5 bases). The germline V and J ends were trimmed by 1 base and 2 bases, with 7 bases remaining between them. CDR3 length: 15 amino acids. Per germline, CDR1 KGHDR and CDR2 SFDVKD.

V is TRBV11-3 and J is TRBJ2-3; TRBD2 agrees at 7 bases. The CDR3 runs to 15 residues. Germline CDR1 reads SGHNT; CDR2 reads YENEEA. The V and J ends lost 4 bases and 6 bases, in that order; junction bases with no gene match: 10. The CDR3 nucleotides are TGTGCCAGCAGCTCTTCCGGGACTACCCACGATACGCAGTATTTT. It codes for CASSSSGTTHDTQYF. The full variable domain, completed using reference TRBV11-3 and TRBJ2-3, is EAGVVQSPRYKIIEKKQPVAFWCNPISGHNTLYWYLQNLGQGPELLIRYENEEAVDDSQLPKDRFSAERLKGVDSTLKIQPAELGDSAVYLCASSSSGTTHDTQYFGPGTRLTVL.

This chain links TRBV21-1 with TRBJ2-5; TRBD1, as called in the table, went unchecked against the DNA. TRBV21-1 is a recognized pseudogene. CDR3 length: 14 amino acids. The CDR3: CASSYTGDPETQYF. In nucleotides, the CDR3 is TGTGCCAGCAGTTATACAGGGGACCCAGAGACCCAGTACTTC.

The chain links TRBV27 to TRBJ1-1; 8 bases match TRBD1. This CDR3 spans 13 amino acids. Germline CDR1 is MNHEY and CDR2 is SMNVEV (reference sequence). V dropped 6 bases and J dropped 4; count of bases not matched to a gene: 4. The CDR3, as DNA: TGTGCCAGCAGCGACAGGGGCGGCACTGAAGCTTTCTTT. This encodes CASSDRGGTEAFF.

This sequence joins TRBV6-1 and TRBJ1-4, with a possible D match to TRBD1 (6 bases). There are 15 residues in the CDR3. Germline V gives CDR1 MNHNS, CDR2 SASEGT. Trimming took 3 bases from V and 8 from J, leaving 16 bases between them. The CDR3 sequence is CASSDTGFAGEKLFF. The CDR3 DNA is TGTGCCAGCAGTGACACAGGGTTCGCGGGCGAAAAACTGTTTTTT.

V and J are TRBV19 and TRBJ1-5; 8 bases match TRBD1. The trim removed 9 bases at V and 5 bases at J, leaving 9 bases unmatched. This CDR3 is built from 14 residues. Germline V gives CDR1 LNHDA, CDR2 SQIVND (reference sequence). CDR3 amino acids: CASGPGQEDQPQHF. Here the CDR3 DNA reads TGTGCCAGCGGCCCGGGACAGGAGGATCAGCCCCAGCATTTT.

This clone was counted once. The chain uses TRBV7-9 and TRBJ2-3; 9 bases line up with TRBD1. CDR3 size: 15 residues. Trimming took 5 bases from V and 2 from J; bases not matched to a gene: 5. In germline, CDR1 is SEHNR, CDR2 FQNEAQ (reference sequence). The CDR3 region has the DNA TGTGCCAGCAGCCCAGGGACAGGGATCACAGATACGCAGTATTTT. This encodes CASSPGTGITDTQYF.

The chain links TRBV25-1 to TRBJ1-2; 8 bases align to TRBD1. V dropped 2 bases and J dropped 4; count of bases not matched to a gene: 6. The germline V gene encodes CDR1 MGHDK and CDR2 SYGVNS. The CDR3 runs 15 residues. Written as DNA, the CDR3 is TGTGCCAGCAGTGAAGTCGACAGGGGAGTCTATGGCTACACCTTC. This encodes CASSEVDRGVYGYTF.

This rearrangement joins TRBV7-2 to TRBJ2-3; 8 bases agree with TRBD1. Germline V CDR1 and CDR2: SGHTA, FQGNSA. V trimming: 5 bases; J trimming: 3 bases; junction bases outside the gene matches: 10. CDR3 length: 16 residues. CDR3 region: CASSARDRRGTDTQYF. DNA of the CDR3: TGTGCCAGCAGCGCCAGGGACAGGAGGGGAACAGATACGCAGTATTTT.